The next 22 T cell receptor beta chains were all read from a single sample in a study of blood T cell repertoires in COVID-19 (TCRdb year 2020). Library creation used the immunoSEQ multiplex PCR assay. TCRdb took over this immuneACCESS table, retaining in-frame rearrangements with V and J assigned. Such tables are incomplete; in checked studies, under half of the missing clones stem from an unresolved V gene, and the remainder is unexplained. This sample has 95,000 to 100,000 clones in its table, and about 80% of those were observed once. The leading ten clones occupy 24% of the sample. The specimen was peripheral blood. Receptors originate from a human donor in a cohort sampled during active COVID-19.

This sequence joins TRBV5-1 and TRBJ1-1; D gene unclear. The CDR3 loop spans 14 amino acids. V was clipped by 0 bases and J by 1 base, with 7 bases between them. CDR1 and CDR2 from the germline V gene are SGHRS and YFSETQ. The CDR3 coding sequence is TGCGCCAGCAGCTTGGTTGCGGAGAACACTGAAGCTTTCTTT. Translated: CASSLVAENTEAFF.

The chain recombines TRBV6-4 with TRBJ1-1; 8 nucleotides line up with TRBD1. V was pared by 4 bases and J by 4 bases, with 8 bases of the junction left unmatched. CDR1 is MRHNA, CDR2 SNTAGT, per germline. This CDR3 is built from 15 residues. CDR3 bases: TGTGCCAGCAGTGCCCAAGGGACAGGAGGCACTGAAGCTTTCTTT. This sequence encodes CASSAQGTGGTEAFF.

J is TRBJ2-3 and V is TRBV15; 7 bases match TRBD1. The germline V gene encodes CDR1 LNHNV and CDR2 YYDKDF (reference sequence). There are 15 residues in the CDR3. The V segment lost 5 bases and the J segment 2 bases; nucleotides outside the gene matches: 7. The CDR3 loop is CATSSRDRDTDTQYF. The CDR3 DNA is TGTGCCACCAGCTCCCGGGACAGAGACACAGATACGCAGTATTTT.

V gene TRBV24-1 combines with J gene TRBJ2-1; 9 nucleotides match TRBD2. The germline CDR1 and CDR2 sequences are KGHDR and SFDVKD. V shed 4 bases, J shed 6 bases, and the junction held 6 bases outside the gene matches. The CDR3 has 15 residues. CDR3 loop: CATSEIAGEFNEQFF. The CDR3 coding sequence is TGTGCCACCAGTGAGATAGCGGGAGAATTCAATGAGCAGTTCTTC.

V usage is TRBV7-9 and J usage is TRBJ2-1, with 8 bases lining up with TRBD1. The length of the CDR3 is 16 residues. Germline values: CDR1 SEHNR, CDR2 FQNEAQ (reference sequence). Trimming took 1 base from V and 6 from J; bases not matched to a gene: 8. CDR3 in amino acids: CASSLDGQGAGNEQFF. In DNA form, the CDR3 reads TGTGCCAGCAGCTTAGATGGCCAGGGGGCGGGCAATGAGCAGTTCTTC.

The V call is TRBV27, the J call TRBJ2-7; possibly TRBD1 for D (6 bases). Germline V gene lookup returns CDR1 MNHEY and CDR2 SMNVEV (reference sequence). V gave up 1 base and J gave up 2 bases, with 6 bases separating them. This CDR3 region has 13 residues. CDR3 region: CASSLWGPYEQYF. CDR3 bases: TGTGCCAGCAGTTTATGGGGGCCCTACGAGCAGTACTTC.

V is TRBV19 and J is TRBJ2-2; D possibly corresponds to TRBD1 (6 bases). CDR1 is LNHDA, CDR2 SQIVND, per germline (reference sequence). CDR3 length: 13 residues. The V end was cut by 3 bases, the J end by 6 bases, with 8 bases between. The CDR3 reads CASSIKGAGELFF. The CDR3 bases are TGTGCCAGTAGTATCAAGGGGGCCGGGGAGCTGTTTTTT.

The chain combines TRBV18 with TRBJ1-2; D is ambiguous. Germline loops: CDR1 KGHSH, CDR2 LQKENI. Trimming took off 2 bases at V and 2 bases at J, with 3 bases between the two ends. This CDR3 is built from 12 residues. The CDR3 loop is CASSPGNYGYTF. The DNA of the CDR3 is TGTGCCAGCTCACCAGGCAACTATGGCTACACCTTC.

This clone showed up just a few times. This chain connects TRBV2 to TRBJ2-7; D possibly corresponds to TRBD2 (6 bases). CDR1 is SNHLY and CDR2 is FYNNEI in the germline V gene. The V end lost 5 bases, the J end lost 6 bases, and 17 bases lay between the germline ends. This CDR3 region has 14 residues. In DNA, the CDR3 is TGTGCCAGCAGTCGGGATACCGAAGCGGGCGAGCAGTACTTC. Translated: CASSRDTEAGEQYF.

The CDR3 DNA is TGTGCCAGCAGGGGACAGCTCGAGCAGTACTTC. Translating gives CASRGQLEQYF. The V gene is TRBV6-6, the J gene TRBJ2-7; 7 bases are shared with TRBD1. This CDR3 comprises 11 residues. From germline, CDR1 is MNHNY and CDR2 SVGAGI (reference sequence). Trimming took 6 bases from V and 6 from J; bases not matched to a gene: 2.

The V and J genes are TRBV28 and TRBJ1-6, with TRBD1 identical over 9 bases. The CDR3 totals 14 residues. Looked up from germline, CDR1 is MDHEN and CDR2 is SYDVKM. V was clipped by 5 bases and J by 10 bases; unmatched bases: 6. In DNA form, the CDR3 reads TGTGCCAGCAGTCTACGGACAGGGGTGTCACCCCTCCACTTT. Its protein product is CASSLRTGVSPLHF.

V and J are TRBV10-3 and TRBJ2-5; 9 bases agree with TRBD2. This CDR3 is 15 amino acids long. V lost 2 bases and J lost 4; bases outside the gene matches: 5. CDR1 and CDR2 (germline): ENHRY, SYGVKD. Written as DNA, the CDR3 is TGTGCCATCAGTGAGAAGGGACTAGCTGGAGAGACCCAGTACTTC. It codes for CAISEKGLAGETQYF.

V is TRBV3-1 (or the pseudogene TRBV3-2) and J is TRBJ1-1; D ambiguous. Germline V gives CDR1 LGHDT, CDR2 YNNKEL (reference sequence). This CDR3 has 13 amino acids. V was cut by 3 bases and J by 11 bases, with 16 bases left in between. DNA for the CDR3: TGTGCCAGCAGCCATCTCCTCCAGGTAGAGGCTTTCTTT. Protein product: CASSHLLQVEAFF.

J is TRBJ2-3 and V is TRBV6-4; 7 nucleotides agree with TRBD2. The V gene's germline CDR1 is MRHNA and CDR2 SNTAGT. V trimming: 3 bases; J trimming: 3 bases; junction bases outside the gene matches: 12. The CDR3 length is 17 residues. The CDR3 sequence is CASSEGVLAGATDTQYF. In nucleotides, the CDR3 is TGTGCCAGCAGTGAAGGGGTTTTGGCGGGAGCGACAGATACGCAGTATTTT.

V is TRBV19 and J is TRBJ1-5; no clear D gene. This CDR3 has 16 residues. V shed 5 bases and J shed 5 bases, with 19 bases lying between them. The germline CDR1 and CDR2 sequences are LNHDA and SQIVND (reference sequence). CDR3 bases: TGTGCCAGTAGTCTGGAAACCAGAGGCCTCCATCAGCCCCAGCATTTT. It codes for CASSLETRGLHQPQHF.

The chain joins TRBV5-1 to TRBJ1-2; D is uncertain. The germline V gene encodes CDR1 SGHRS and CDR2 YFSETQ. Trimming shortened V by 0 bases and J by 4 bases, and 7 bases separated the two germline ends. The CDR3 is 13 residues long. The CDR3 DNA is TGCGCCAGCAGCTTGGGGGGAGGCTATGGCTACACCTTC. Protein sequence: CASSLGGGYGYTF. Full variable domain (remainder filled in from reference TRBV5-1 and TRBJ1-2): KAGVTQTPRYLIKTRGQQVTLSCSPISGHRSVSWYQQTPGQGLQFLFEYFSETQRNKGNFPGRFSGRQFSNSRSEMNVSTLELGDSALYLCASSLGGGYGYTFGSGTRLTVV.

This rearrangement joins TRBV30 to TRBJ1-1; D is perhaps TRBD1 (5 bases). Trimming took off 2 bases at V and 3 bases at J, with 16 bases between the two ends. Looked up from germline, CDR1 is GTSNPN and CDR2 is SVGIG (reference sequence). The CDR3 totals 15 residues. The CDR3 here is CAWSPRDLGDTEAFF. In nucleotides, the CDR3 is TGTGCCTGGAGTCCGCGGGACTTGGGGGACACTGAAGCTTTCTTT. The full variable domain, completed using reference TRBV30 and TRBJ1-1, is SQTIHQWPATLVQPVGSPLSLECTVEGTSNPNLYWYRQAAGRGLQLLFYSVGIGQISSEVPQNLSASRPQDRQFILSSKKLLLSDSGFYLCAWSPRDLGDTEAFFGQGTRLTVV.

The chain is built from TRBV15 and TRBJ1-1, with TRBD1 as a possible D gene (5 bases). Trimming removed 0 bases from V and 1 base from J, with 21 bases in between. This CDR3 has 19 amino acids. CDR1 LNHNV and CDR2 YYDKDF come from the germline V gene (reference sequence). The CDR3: CATSRDLQGRRRGNTEAFF. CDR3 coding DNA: TGTGCCACCAGCAGAGACCTCCAAGGACGACGGAGGGGGAACACTGAAGCTTTCTTT.

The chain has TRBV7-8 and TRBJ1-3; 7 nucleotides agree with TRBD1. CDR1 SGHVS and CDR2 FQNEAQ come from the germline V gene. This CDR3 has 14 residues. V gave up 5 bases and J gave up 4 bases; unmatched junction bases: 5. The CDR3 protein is CASSRGGSGNTIYF. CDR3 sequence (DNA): TGTGCCAGCAGCCGAGGGGGCTCGGGAAACACCATATATTTT. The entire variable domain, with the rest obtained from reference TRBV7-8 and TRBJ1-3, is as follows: GAGVSQSPRYKVAKRGQDVALRCDPISGHVSLFWYQQALGQGPEFLTYFQNEAQLDKSGLPSDRFFAERPEGSVSTLKIQRTQQEDSAVYLCASSRGGSGNTIYFGEGSWLTVV.

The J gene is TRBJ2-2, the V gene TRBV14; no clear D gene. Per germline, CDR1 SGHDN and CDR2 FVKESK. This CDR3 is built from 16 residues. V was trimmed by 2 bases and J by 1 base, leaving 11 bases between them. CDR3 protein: CASSQQAYWNTGELFF. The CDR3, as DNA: TGTGCCAGCAGCCAACAGGCCTATTGGAACACCGGGGAGCTGTTTTTT.

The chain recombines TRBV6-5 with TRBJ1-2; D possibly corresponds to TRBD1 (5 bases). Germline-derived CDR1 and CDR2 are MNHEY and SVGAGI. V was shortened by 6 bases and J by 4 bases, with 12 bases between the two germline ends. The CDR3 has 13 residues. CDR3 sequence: CASSKDTLYGYTF. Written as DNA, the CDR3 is TGTGCCAGCAGCAAGGACACCCTCTATGGCTACACCTTC.

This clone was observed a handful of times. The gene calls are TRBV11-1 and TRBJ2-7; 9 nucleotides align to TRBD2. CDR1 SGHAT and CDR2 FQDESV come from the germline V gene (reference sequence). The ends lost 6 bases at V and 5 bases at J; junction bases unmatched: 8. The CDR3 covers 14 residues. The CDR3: CASRGGPSGNEQYF. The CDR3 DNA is TGTGCCAGCAGGGGGGGTCCTAGCGGGAACGAGCAGTACTTC.